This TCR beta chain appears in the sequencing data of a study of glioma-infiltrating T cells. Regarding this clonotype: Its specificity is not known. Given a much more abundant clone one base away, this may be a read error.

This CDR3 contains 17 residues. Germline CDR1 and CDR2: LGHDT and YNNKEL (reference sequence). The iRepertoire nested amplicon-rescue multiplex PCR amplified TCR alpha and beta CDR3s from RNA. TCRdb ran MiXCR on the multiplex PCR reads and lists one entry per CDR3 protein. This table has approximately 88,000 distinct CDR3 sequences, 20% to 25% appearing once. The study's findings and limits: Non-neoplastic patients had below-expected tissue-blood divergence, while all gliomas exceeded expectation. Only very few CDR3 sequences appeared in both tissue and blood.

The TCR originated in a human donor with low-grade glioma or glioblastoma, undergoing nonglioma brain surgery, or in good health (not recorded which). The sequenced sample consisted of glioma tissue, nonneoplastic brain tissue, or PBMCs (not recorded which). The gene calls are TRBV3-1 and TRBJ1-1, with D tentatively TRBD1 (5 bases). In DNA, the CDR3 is TGTGCCAGCAGCCAATATCAACGGGACGGGAAGAACACTGAAGTTTTCTTT. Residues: CASSQYQRDGKNTEVFF.